These T cell receptor beta chains were read from a single sample in a study of OX40 agonist ivuxolimab in advanced cancers. TCRdb's copy holds only in-frame clones and misses some; the assay was immunoSEQ multiplex PCR. The table has around 70,000 clones, roughly 80% seen once. Here the sequenced sample was CD4+ or CD8+ T cells sorted from blood, taken in a trial of the OX40 agonist ivuxolimab. The receptors here all came from an adult with an advanced solid tumor such as melanoma, head and neck, liver or kidney cancer. Each CDR3 is given with its conserved first and last residue.

J: TRBJ1-3
V: TRBV7-9
CDR3: CASSHRQGLGTTGNTIYF

J: TRBJ1-4
V: TRBV28
CDR3: CASQGGTNEKLFF

J: TRBJ2-1
V: TRBV27
CDR3: CASSYRLAADNEQFF

J: TRBJ2-7
V: TRBV7-2
CDR3: CASSTGTEQYF

J: TRBJ2-1
V: TRBV15
CDR3: CATTKDRNNEQFF

J: TRBJ1-2
V: TRBV7-8
CDR3: CASSPRDRSYGYTF

J: TRBJ2-1
V: TRBV19
CDR3: CASSNRVGSSYNEQFF

J: TRBJ1-2
V: TRBV29-1
CDR3: CSVEVSRNYGYTF

J: TRBJ1-2
V: TRBV15
CDR3: CATSGIQGASGYTF

J: TRBJ1-3
V: TRBV11-2
CDR3: CASRHTRLSGNTIYF

J: TRBJ2-3
V: TRBV18
CDR3: CASSPAIAGERTQYF

J: TRBJ1-2
V: TRBV7-2
CDR3: CASSLALDRGKGGYTF

J: TRBJ2-7
V: TRBV10-3
CDR3: CAISFSTGEGEQYF

J: TRBJ2-2
V: TRBV29-1
CDR3: CSGGILNTGELFF

J: TRBJ1-5
V: TRBV10-2
CDR3: CASSEGGSNQPQHF

J: TRBJ2-5
V: TRBV5-1
CDR3: CASSLVEETQYF

J: TRBJ2-4
V: TRBV7-2
CDR3: CASNLAGGPNIQYF

J: TRBJ1-2
V: TRBV10-2
CDR3: CASSEAPANYGYTF

J: TRBJ1-1
V: TRBV5-6
CDR3: CASTLGQPNTEAFF

J: TRBJ2-3
V: TRBV7-2
CDR3: CASSLEGVDTQYF

J: TRBJ1-1
V: TRBV6-5
CDR3: CASSPDRSTTEAFF

J: TRBJ1-5
V: TRBV10-3
CDR3: CAISAAGISSNQPQHF

J: TRBJ1-5
V: TRBV19
CDR3: CASSMGQYQPQHF

J: TRBJ2-3
V: TRBV5-4
CDR3: CASSLDPGGTDTQYF

J: TRBJ1-5
V: TRBV27
CDR3: CASSSTGTAPQPQHF

J: TRBJ1-1
V: TRBV29-1
CDR3: CSVDLGGAGTEAFF

J: TRBJ2-3
V: TRBV11-3
CDR3: CASSLVPSDTQYF

J: TRBJ2-3
V: TRBV5-1
CDR3: CASRFASGSADTQYF

J: TRBJ2-1
V: TRBV6-1
CDR3: CAVVGFYNEQFF

J: TRBJ2-3
V: TRBV5-1
CDR3: CASRVAGDPSTDTQYF

J: TRBJ2-2
V: TRBV27
CDR3: CASSNLAPTGELFF

J: TRBJ2-1
V: TRBV7-3
CDR3: CASSEALAGVNEQFF

J: TRBJ2-7
V: TRBV19
CDR3: CASGRRVGEQYF

J: TRBJ2-6
V: TRBV2
CDR3: CASSHTGGPGANVLTF

J: TRBJ1-5
V: TRBV18
CDR3: CASSPQGGNQPQHF

J: TRBJ1-4
V: TRBV30
CDR3: CAWNPGGANEKLFF

J: TRBJ2-3
V: TRBV7-2
CDR3: CASSLMGSTDTQYF